This TCR beta chain was identified in a study of T cell repertoires in cytomegalovirus infection. The CDR3 has 13 residues. Trimming removed 2 bases from V and 6 bases from J; junction bases left unmatched: 1. Germline V CDR1 and CDR2: SGDLS, YYNGEE. One entry per CDR3 protein, called by TCRdb with MiXCR from the reads. The sample carries around 170,000 distinct CDR3 sequences, roughly a sixth recorded once. This sequence joins TRBV9 and TRBJ2-1; 8 nucleotides align to TRBD1. The sequence came from a human donor in good health (CMV status not recorded). Some clones in this sample may be carry-over from other donors' samples. Material for sequencing was CD8+ T cells from PBMCs. The CDR3 spells CASSVGTGNEQFF. As DNA, the CDR3 is TGTGCCAGCAGCGTCGGGACAGGCAATGAGCAGTTCTTC.